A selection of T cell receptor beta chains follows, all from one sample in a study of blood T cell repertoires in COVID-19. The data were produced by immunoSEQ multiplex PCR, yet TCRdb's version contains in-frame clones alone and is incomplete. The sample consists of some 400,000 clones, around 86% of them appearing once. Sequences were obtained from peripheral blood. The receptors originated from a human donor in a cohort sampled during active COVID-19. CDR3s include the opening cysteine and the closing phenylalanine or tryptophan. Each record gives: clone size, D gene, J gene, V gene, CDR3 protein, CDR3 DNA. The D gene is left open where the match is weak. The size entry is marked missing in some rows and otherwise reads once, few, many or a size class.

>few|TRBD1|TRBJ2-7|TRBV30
CAWSVWDRGNEQYF
TGTGCCTGGAGTGTATGGGACAGGGGTAACGAGCAGTACTTC
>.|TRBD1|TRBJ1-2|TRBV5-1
CASSLGTGRNYGYTF
TGCGCCAGCAGCTTGGGGACAGGGCGTAACTATGGCTACACCTTC
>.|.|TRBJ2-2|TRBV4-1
CASSQWLRLGTGELFF
TGCGCCAGCAGCCAATGGTTGAGGTTAGGCACCGGGGAGCTGTTTTTT
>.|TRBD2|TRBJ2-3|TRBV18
CASSPRLAGGDTDTQYF
TGTGCCAGCTCACCAAGGCTAGCGGGAGGCGACACAGATACGCAGTATTTT
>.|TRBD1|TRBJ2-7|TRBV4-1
CASSPGQGAEYEQYF
TGCGCCAGCAGCCCCGGACAGGGGGCAGAATACGAGCAGTACTTC
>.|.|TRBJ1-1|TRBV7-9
CASSGQGPEAFF
TGTGCCAGCAGCGGTCAGGGCCCTGAAGCTTTCTTT
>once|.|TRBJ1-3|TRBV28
CASSRAGSGNTIYF
TGTGCCAGCAGCCGCGCAGGGTCTGGAAACACCATATATTTT
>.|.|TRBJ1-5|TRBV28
CASRNRATSNQPQHF
TGTGCCAGCCGCAACAGGGCTACGAGCAATCAGCCCCAGCATTTT
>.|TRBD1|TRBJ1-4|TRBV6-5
CASSTGTVNEKLFF
TGTGCCAGCAGCACCGGGACAGTTAATGAAAAACTGTTTTTT
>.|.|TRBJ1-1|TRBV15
CATSVGEALNTEAFF
TGTGCCACCAGCGTCGGAGAGGCCTTGAACACTGAAGCTTTCTTT
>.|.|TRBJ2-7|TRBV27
CASSFRVDRYEQYF
TGTGCCAGCAGTTTCAGGGTGGATCGCTACGAGCAGTACTTC
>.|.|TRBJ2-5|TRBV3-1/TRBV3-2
CASSHEAVETQYF
TGTGCCAGCAGCCACGAGGCAGTGGAGACCCAGTACTTC
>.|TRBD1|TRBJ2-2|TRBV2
CASRRGTGVTTGELFF
TGTGCCAGCAGGAGGGGGACAGGGGTTACCACCGGGGAGCTGTTTTTT
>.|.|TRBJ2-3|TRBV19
CASSQSGSTDTQYF
TGTGCCAGTAGCCAGAGCGGGAGCACAGATACGCAGTATTTT
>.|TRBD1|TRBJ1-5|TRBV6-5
CASSNRGGDQPQHF
TGTGCCAGCAGTAACAGGGGCGGGGATCAGCCCCAGCATTTT
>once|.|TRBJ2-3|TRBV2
CASSDQRRGTDTQYF
TGTGCCAGCAGTGACCAGCGGAGAGGCACAGATACGCAGTATTTT
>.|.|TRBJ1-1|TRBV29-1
CSVVPQNTEAFF
TGCAGCGTTGTTCCCCAGAACACTGAAGCTTTCTTT
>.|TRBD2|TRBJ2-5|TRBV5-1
CASSPGLAGVPSFRETQYF
TGCGCCAGCAGTCCGGGCCTAGCGGGAGTGCCCTCCTTTCGGGAGACCCAGTACTTC
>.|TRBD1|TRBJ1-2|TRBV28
CASIPSMGTGIDGYTF
TGTGCCAGCATCCCTTCGATGGGGACAGGGATTGATGGCTACACCTTC
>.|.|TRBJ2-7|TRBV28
CASSLWSYRARRDEQYF
TGTGCCAGCAGTTTATGGAGTTACAGGGCCCGTAGGGACGAGCAGTACTTC
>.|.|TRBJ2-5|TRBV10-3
CAISSTYSGSSPYQETQYF
TGTGCCATCAGCTCAACCTATTCGGGGAGTAGTCCGTACCAAGAGACCCAGTACTTC
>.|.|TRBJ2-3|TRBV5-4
CASSLQGTGTDTQYF
TGTGCCAGCAGTCTACAGGGGACTGGGACAGATACGCAGTATTTT
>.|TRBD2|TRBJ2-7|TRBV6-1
CASSEALAGGPYEQYF
TGTGCCAGCAGTGAAGCATTAGCGGGGGGGCCTTACGAGCAGTACTTC
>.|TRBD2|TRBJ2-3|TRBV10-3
CAISESGGGTDTQYF
TGTGCCATCAGTGAGTCCGGGGGGGGAACAGATACGCAGTATTTT
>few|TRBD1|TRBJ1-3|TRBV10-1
CASSGGQDSGNTIYF
TGCGCCAGCAGTGGGGGACAGGACTCTGGAAACACCATATATTTT
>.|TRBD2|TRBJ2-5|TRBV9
CAREISGGAVETQYF
TGTGCCAGAGAAATTAGCGGGGGGGCCGTTGAGACCCAGTACTTC
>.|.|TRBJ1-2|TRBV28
CASRSGGNNYGYTF
TGTGCCAGCAGATCGGGGGGCAATAACTATGGCTACACCTTC
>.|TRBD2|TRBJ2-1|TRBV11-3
CASSLVRGGGALNEQFF
TGTGCCAGCAGCTTAGTACGTGGCGGGGGGGCCCTTAATGAGCAGTTCTTC
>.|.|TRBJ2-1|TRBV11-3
CASSLTSGSYNEQFF
TGTGCCAGCAGCTTAACGTCAGGTTCCTACAATGAGCAGTTCTTC
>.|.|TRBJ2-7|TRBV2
CASKGFDLGSEQYF
TGTGCCAGCAAGGGGTTTGATCTTGGGTCGGAGCAGTACTTC
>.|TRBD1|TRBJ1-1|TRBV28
CASIASTGREAFF
TGTGCCAGTATAGCTTCGACAGGGCGTGAAGCTTTCTTT
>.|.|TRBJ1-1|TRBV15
CATSSQGWGPRGNTEAFF
TGTGCCACCAGCAGCCAAGGTTGGGGCCCCAGGGGGAACACTGAAGCTTTCTTT
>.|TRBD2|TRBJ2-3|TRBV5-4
CASRPQLAASTDTQYF
TGTGCCAGCAGGCCTCAACTAGCGGCTAGCACAGATACGCAGTATTTT
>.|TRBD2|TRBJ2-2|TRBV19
CASTNDRGGTGELFF
TGTGCCAGTACTAACGATCGCGGGGGCACCGGGGAGCTGTTTTTT
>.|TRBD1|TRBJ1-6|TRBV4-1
CASSQRAPGQGADFNSPLHF
TGCGCCAGCAGCCAAAGGGCTCCGGGACAGGGGGCCGATTTTAATTCACCCCTCCACTTT
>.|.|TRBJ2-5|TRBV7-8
CASSSSTGNQETQYF
TGTGCCAGCAGCTCCAGTACGGGGAACCAAGAGACCCAGTACTTC
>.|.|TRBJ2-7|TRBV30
CAWSSGGAALLVYEQYF
TGTGCCTGGAGTTCTGGCGGGGCAGCATTACTCGTCTACGAGCAGTACTTC
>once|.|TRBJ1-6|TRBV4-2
CASSQEQGPDNSPLHF
TGTGCCAGCAGCCAAGAGCAGGGGCCAGATAATTCACCCCTCCACTTT
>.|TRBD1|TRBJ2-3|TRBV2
CASGKEIRDRASTDTQYF
TGTGCCAGCGGGAAGGAGATCCGGGACAGGGCTAGCACAGATACGCAGTATTTT
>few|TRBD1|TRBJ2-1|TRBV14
CASSQVRDSLYNEQFF
TGTGCCAGCAGCCAGGTGAGGGACAGTCTATACAATGAGCAGTTCTTC
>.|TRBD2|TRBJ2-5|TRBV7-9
CASSLVLAGAETQYF
TGTGCCAGCAGCTTAGTACTAGCGGGAGCAGAGACCCAGTACTTC
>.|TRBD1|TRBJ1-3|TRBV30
CAWSPHRGLNTIYF
TGTGCCTGGAGTCCCCACAGGGGGCTGAACACCATATATTTT
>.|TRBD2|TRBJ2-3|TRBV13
CASSLGAGGHWDTQYF
TGTGCCAGCAGCTTAGGAGCGGGGGGGCATTGGGATACGCAGTATTTT